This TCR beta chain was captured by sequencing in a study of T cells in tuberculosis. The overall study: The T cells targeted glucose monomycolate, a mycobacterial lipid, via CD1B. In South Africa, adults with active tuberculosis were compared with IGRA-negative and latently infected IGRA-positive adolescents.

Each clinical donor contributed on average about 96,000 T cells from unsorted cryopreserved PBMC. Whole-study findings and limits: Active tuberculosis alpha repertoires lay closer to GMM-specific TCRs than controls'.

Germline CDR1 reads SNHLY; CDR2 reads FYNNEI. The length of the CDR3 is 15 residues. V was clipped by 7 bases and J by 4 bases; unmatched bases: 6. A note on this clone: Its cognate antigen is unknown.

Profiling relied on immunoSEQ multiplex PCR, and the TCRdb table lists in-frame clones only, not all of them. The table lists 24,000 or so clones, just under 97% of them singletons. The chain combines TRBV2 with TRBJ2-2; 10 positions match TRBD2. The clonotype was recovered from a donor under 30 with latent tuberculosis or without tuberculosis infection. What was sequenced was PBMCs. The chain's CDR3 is CASTKASGGTGELFF. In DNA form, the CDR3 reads TGTGCCAGCACGAAGGCTAGCGGGGGCACCGGGGAGCTGTTTTTT.